Below are 10 T cell receptor beta chains sequenced from a single sample in a study of memory CD4+ T cells and cytomegalovirus serostatus. Sequencing was performed with immunoSEQ multiplex PCR; in TCRdb, only in-frame clones are kept and a portion is missing. The profile shows nearly 50,000 clones, 78% of them singletons. Single viable CD3+CD4+CD8-CD45RO+ cells were sorted as the memory CD4+ T cells. The source material was memory CD4+ T cells from blood. Receptors originate from an adult in good health and CMV-seronegative.

This clone was observed a single time. V is TRBV18 and J is TRBJ2-3; possibly TRBD1 or TRBD2 for D (6 bases each). V gave up 2 bases and J gave up 6 bases, with 18 bases separating them. Germline V CDR1 and CDR2: KGHSH, LQKENI. The CDR3 covers 16 residues. CDR3 loop: CASSPVGGQVRDTQYF. Here the CDR3 DNA reads TGTGCCAGCTCACCAGTGGGGGGCCAAGTAAGGGATACGCAGTATTTT.

The chain couples TRBV6-1 to TRBJ1-1; a possible D gene is TRBD1 (5 bases). The germline V gene encodes CDR1 MNHNS and CDR2 SASEGT. The V end lost 5 bases, the J end lost 1 base, and 8 bases lay between the germline ends. This CDR3 contains 13 residues. The CDR3 sequence is CASSLTGNTEAFF. The CDR3 DNA reads TGTGCCAGCAGTCTTACAGGGAACACTGAAGCTTTCTTT.

The chain employs TRBV5-4 and TRBJ2-7, with D uncertain. V lost 4 bases, J lost 4 bases, and 12 bases lay in between. Per the germline V gene, CDR1 is SGHNT and CDR2 is YYREEE (reference sequence). The CDR3 extends over 13 amino acids. The CDR3 protein is CASSSFGRYEQYF. CDR3 nucleotides: TGTGCCAGCAGCAGCTTTGGGCGGTACGAGCAGTACTTC.

This chain links TRBV13 with TRBJ2-5; TRBD1 aligns across 7 bases. The CDR3 is made up of 15 amino acids. Germline V gene data show CDR1 as PRHDT and CDR2 as FYEKMQ (reference sequence). The trim removed 1 base at V and 0 bases at J, leaving 2 bases unmatched. This chain's CDR3 is CASSLDRGYQETQYF. In DNA, the CDR3 is TGTGCCAGCAGCTTAGACAGGGGCTACCAAGAGACCCAGTACTTC.

This chain joins TRBV6-5 and TRBJ2-2, with 9 nucleotides matching TRBD2. Germline V gene sequence: CDR1 MNHEY, CDR2 SVGAGI. The CDR3 is 16 amino acids. V shed 3 bases, J shed 0 bases, and the junction held 2 bases outside the gene matches. CDR3 coding DNA: TGTGCCAGCAGTTATGCTAGCGGGGCGAACACCGGGGAGCTGTTTTTT. This sequence encodes CASSYASGANTGELFF.

The rearrangement joins TRBV5-6 to TRBJ2-7; 14 nucleotides line up with TRBD2. After removal of 0 bases from V and 7 bases from J, the junction contained 6 bases not matched to a gene. The CDR3 is 16 residues long. Germline V gives CDR1 SGHDT, CDR2 YYEEEE. The CDR3: CASSLARLAGGLEQYF. For the CDR3, the DNA is TGTGCCAGCAGCTTGGCCCGACTAGCGGGAGGGCTTGAGCAGTACTTC.

This chain links TRBV5-1 with TRBJ2-3, with D possibly matching TRBD2 (5 bases). The CDR3 is made up of 14 amino acids. The germline gives CDR1 SGHRS, CDR2 YFSETQ. V gave up 1 base and J gave up 6 bases, with 12 bases separating them. The CDR3 protein is CASSLQPSPDTQYF. The CDR3 DNA follows: TGCGCCAGCAGCTTGCAACCTAGCCCCGATACGCAGTATTTT.

In nucleotides, the CDR3 is TGTGCCAGCAGCTTAGATAGAGCCTACGAGCAGTACTTC. Amino acids: CASSLDRAYEQYF. The rearrangement links TRBV7-8 to TRBJ2-7; D gene unclear. In germline, CDR1 is SGHVS, CDR2 FQNEAQ. This CDR3 region has 13 residues. The ends were cut back, 1 base at V and 2 bases at J, with 6 bases in the middle.

The CDR3 nucleotides are TGCGCCAGCAGCTTGCAGACAGGGGGGTACGAGCAGTACTTC. This encodes CASSLQTGGYEQYF. V is TRBV5-1 and J is TRBJ2-7; 9 bases match TRBD1. V gave up 1 base and J gave up 4 bases; unmatched junction bases: 3. Per the germline V gene, CDR1 is SGHRS and CDR2 is YFSETQ. This CDR3 spans 14 amino acids.

The chain combines TRBV5-6 with TRBJ2-7; maybe TRBD1 (5 bases). Deletions cut 2 bases from V and 3 bases from J, with 6 bases between. CDR1 is SGHDT and CDR2 is YYEEEE in the germline V gene. This CDR3 is 12 amino acids long. The CDR3 DNA reads as TGTGCCAGCAGCTTAGGGGACTACGAGCAGTACTTC. This codes for CASSLGDYEQYF.